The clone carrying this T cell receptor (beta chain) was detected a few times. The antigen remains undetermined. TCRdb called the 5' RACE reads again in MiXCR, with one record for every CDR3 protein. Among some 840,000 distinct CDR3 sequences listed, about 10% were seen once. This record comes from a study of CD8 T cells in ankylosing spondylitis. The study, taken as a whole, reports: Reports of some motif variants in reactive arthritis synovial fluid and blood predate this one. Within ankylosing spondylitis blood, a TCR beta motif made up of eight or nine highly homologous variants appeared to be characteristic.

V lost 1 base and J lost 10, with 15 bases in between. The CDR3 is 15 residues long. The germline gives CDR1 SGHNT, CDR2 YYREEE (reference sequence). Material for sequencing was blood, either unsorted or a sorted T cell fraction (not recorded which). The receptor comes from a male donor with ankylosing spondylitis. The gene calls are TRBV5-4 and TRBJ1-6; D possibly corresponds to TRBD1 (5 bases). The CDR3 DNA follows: TGTGCCAGCAGCTTGTCTGGGGGGAGTGGCTCACCCCTCCACTTT. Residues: CASSLSGGSGSPLHF.